Each of the 5 T cell receptor beta chains below was sequenced from the same sample in a study of T cell clonotyping in hematopoietic cell transplantation. Produced via immunoSEQ multiplex PCR; TCRdb's table is partial and in-frame only. Here the sample spans 5,000 to 7,500 clones, about 89% being singletons. Source: peripheral blood mononuclear cells, taken 100 days after allogeneic stem cell transplant. Receptor source: a male patient between 35 and 55 years old who had an allogeneic stem cell transplant from an unrelated donor, so the T cells may come from the graft donor. Some clones in this sample may be carry-over from other donors' samples.

This sequence joins TRBV6-4 and TRBJ1-1; a possible D gene is TRBD1 (5 bases). This CDR3 is built from 13 residues. V was clipped by 6 bases and J by 0 bases, with 8 bases between them. The germline CDR1 and CDR2 sequences are MRHNA and SNTAGT. The CDR3 sequence is CASREQVNTEAFF. DNA of the CDR3: TGTGCCAGCAGGGAACAGGTGAACACTGAAGCTTTCTTT.

V usage is TRBV6-5 and J usage is TRBJ1-2; D call uncertain. Trimming shortened V by 3 bases and J by 4 bases, and 12 bases separated the two germline ends. Germline V lookup: CDR1 MNHEY, CDR2 SVGAGI. The CDR3 consists of 14 residues. The CDR3 here is CASSYSGFGYGYTF. CDR3 bases: TGTGCCAGCAGTTATTCGGGGTTCGGCTATGGCTACACCTTC.

The CDR3 DNA reads TGCGCCAGCAGCCAAGGGGTTTCTAGCGGGAGGCCGTACTTC. It is translated as CASSQGVSSGRPYF. The chain carries TRBV4-3 and TRBJ2-7, with TRBD2 matching over 11 bases. Per germline, CDR1 LGHNA and CDR2 YSLEER. This CDR3 comprises 14 residues. V was clipped by 1 base and J by 12 bases; unmatched bases: 8.

The V call is TRBV30, the J call TRBJ2-6; the D is unclear. Germline V gene sequence: CDR1 GTSNPN, CDR2 SVGIG (reference sequence). This CDR3 spans 14 amino acids. V dropped 1 base and J dropped 4 bases, with 8 bases sitting between them. The CDR3 spells CAWSEGLGANVLTF. CDR3 nucleotides: TGTGCCTGGAGTGAAGGGCTCGGGGCCAACGTCCTGACTTTC.

The chain couples TRBV7-8 to TRBJ1-1; D gene unclear. Germline V gene lookup returns CDR1 SGHVS and CDR2 FQNEAQ. CDR3 length: 14 amino acids. Trimming shortened V by 2 bases and J by 1 base, and 8 bases separated the two germline ends. The DNA for the CDR3 is TGTGCCAGCAGCTTAAGGTCCCCGAACACTGAAGCTTTCTTT. This codes for CASSLRSPNTEAFF.